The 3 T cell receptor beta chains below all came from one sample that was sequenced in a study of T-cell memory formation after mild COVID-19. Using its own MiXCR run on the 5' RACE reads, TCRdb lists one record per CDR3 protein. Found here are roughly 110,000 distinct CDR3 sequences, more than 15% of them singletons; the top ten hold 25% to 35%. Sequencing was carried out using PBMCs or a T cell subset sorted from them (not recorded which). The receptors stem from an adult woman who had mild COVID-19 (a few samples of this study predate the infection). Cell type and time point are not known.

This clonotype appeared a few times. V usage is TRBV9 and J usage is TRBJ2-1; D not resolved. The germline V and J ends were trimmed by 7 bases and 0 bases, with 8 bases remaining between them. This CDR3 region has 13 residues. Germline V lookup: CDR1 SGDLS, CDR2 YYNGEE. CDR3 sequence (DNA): TGTGCCAGCCAGGCCAGCTCCTACAATGAGCAGTTCTTC. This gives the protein CASQASSYNEQFF.

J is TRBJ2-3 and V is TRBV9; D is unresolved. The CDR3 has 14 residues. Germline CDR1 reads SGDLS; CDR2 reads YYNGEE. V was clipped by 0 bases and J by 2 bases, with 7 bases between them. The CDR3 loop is CASSVDGNTDTQYF. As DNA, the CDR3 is TGTGCCAGCAGCGTAGACGGAAACACAGATACGCAGTATTTT.

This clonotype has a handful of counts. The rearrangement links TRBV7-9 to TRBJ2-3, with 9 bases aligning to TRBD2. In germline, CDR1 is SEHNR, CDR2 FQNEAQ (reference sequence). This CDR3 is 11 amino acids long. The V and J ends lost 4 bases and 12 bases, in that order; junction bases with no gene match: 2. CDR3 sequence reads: CASSSSGDQYF. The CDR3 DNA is TGTGCCAGCAGCTCTAGCGGGGACCAGTATTTT. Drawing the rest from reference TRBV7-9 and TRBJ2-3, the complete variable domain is DTGVSQNPRHKITKRGQNVTFRCDPISEHNRLYWYRQTLGQGPEFLTYFQNEAQLEKSRLLSDRFSAERPKGSFSTLEIQRTEQGDSAMYLCASSSSGDQYFGPGTRLTVL.